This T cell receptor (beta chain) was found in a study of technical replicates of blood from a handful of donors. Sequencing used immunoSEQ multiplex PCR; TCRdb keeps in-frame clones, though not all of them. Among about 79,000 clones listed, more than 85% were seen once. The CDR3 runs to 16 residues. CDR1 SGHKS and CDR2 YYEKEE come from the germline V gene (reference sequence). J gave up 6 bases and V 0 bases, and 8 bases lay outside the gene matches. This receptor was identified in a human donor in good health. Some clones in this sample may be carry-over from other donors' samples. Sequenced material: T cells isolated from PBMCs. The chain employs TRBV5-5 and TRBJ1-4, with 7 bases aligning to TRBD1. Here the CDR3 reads CASSLGDRADDEKLFF. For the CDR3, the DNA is TGTGCCAGCAGCTTGGGAGACAGGGCTGACGATGAAAAACTGTTTTTT.